The T cell receptor (beta chain) described here comes from a study of T cells in women clearing cervical HPV infection. Study-wide context: Controls gave blood once infection was undetectable; cases at lesion identification. General study results and limits: Controls had more TRBV6-7 (approximately 0.15%) than cases (about 0.11%). Combining TCR richness with V gene abundances gave around 0.87 AUC. Associations may precede or follow infection; HPV-specific or memory T cells were not isolated.

The table came from immunoSEQ multiplex PCR; TCRdb's copy has only in-frame clones and leaves some out. This repertoire includes fewer than 35,000 clones. Remarks on this clone: Its specificity is not known. The read terminates 3 residues before the CDR3 end, so the remaining end is supplied by the germline J gene.

The CDR3 totals 16 residues. Trimming removed 1 base at V and 5 bases at J, with 17 bases between. The chain links TRBV12-3 or TRBV12-4 to TRBJ2-5; a possible D gene is TRBD1 (6 bases). The TCR was taken from a woman aged 18 to 75 with a cervical HPV16 infection that either progressed to CIN3+ or cleared (not recorded which). Sequenced material: blood buffy coat. The CDR3 protein is CASSLVSGWGLETQYF. CDR3 DNA, as far as it was read: TGTGCCAGCAGTTTAGTCTCGGGGTGGGGGCTTGAGACC.